This passage covers 3 T cell receptor beta chains from one sample sequenced in a study of T cell clones after liver transplantation (dated by TCRdb to between 2018 and 2021). The time point label corresponds to: pre-transplant. The library relied on the immunoSEQ multiplex PCR assay. What TCRdb holds here is the immuneACCESS table cut down to in-frame rearrangements. Part of the clones is not present; checked against another copy, under half of the missing clones reflect an unresolved V gene, and the others are unexplained. This sample lists 70,000 to 80,000 clones; around nine tenths were detected once. Roughly 2.7% of the sample is held by the ten biggest clonotypes. Sequenced here: CD4+ T cells from blood, sampled before liver transplant. All receptors come from a human donor who received a liver transplant.

The V and J genes are TRBV5-1 and TRBJ1-5; the D is unclear. The V and J ends lost 0 bases and 3 bases respectively, with 10 bases between them. CDR1 is SGHRS, CDR2 YFSETQ, per germline. The CDR3 covers 15 residues. The CDR3 nucleotides read TGCGCCAGCAGCTTGGTGCCTGGAAACAATCAGCCCCAGCATTTT. Its protein is CASSLVPGNNQPQHF.

This clone was observed once. This chain joins TRBV18 and TRBJ2-7; 7 nucleotides line up with TRBD2. The CDR3 runs to 15 residues. The V segment lost 3 bases and the J segment 3 bases; nucleotides outside the gene matches: 8. Germline V gene data show CDR1 as KGHSH and CDR2 as LQKENI. CDR3 DNA: TGTGCCAGCTCACCCGTTGGCGGGAGTGACTACGAGCAGTACTTC. Amino acids: CASSPVGGSDYEQYF.

The chain joins TRBV5-5 to TRBJ1-1, with D perhaps TRBD1 (6 bases). V was cut by 2 bases and J by 3 bases, with 11 bases left in between. CDR3 length: 14 residues. The germline gives CDR1 SGHKS, CDR2 YYEKEE (reference sequence). The CDR3 loop reads CASSLSGEDTEAFF. As DNA, the CDR3 is TGTGCCAGCAGCTTATCAGGGGAGGACACTGAAGCTTTCTTT.